The 14 T cell receptor beta chains in this list originate from one sample, sequenced in a study of CD8+CD57+ T cells in acquired aplastic anemia (dated by TCRdb to between 2017 and 2018). Data came from an Illumina HiSeq 2000. Genomic DNA served as template for TCR beta VDJ combination and CDR3 sequence profiling. TCRdb handled the public reads itself, with Q25 trimming in fastp and clone calling in MiXCR, and kept productive beta chains. CDR3 protein duplicates are merged, each entry listing the most common genes and DNA. For this sample there are 250,000 to 300,000 distinct CDR3 sequences; approximately 60% appear just once. The ten biggest clones cover approximately 1.2% of the sample. The patients picked for sequencing were ones in whom flow cytometry had shown an expansion of CD8+CD57+ cells. The sample was sorted CD4+, CD8+, or CD8+CD57+ T cells (not recorded which) from PBMCs. Source of these receptors: a human donor with aplastic anemia.

The rearrangement uses TRBV19 and TRBJ1-5, with 8 nucleotides matching TRBD1. CDR1 and CDR2 from the germline V gene are LNHDA and SQIVND (reference sequence). The junction had 10 bases not matched to a gene; V was cut back by 3 bases and J by 9 bases. The CDR3 consists of 15 residues. DNA for the CDR3: TGTGCCAGTAGTATCGGGCTGACAGGGGAAGGGCCCCAGCATTTT. The encoded protein is CASSIGLTGEGPQHF.

The V call is TRBV4-1, the J call TRBJ1-2; 8 nucleotides match TRBD1. J was trimmed by 7 bases and V by 4 bases; bases with no gene match: 2. CDR3 length equals 12 residues. The germline V gene has CDR1 MGHRA and CDR2 YSYEKL. This CDR3 reads CASSRDRSGYTF. CDR3 nucleotide sequence: TGCGCCAGCAGCCGGGACAGGAGTGGCTACACCTTC.

The V call is TRBV24-1, the J call TRBJ2-5; D not certain. This CDR3 has 12 residues. The germline V and J ends were trimmed by 12 bases and 4 bases, with 14 bases remaining between them. Germline V gene lookup returns CDR1 KGHDR and CDR2 SFDVKD. DNA of the CDR3: TGTGCCGCCGCCGGGTACGGAGAGACCCAGTACTTC. This encodes CAAAGYGETQYF.

The CDR3 loop is CASSIGTSLGETQYF. The CDR3, as DNA: TGTGCCAGTAGTATAGGGACTAGCTTAGGTGAGACCCAGTACTTC. J is TRBJ2-5 and V is TRBV19; 8 nucleotides line up with TRBD2. Germline CDR1 LNHDA, CDR2 SQIVND (reference sequence). There are 15 residues in the CDR3. V trimming: 1 base; J trimming: 5 bases; junction bases outside the gene matches: 6.

Remarks on this clonotype: One end of the junction does not line up with germline, which may come from a read error. This sequence joins TRBV5-1 and TRBJ1-1, with 7 bases fitting TRBD1. Germline-derived CDR1 and CDR2 are SGHRS and YFSETQ. The CDR3 consists of 13 residues. Here the CDR3 DNA reads TGCGCTAGCAGGGACAGAATGAACACTGAAGCTTTCTTT. It specifies CASRDRMNTEAFF.

This clonotype was seen repeatedly, ten times or more. The V gene is TRBV5-1, the J gene TRBJ2-7; TRBD1 aligns across 10 bases. V shed 3 bases and J 3 bases; nucleotides not matched to a gene: 6. CDR1 is SGHRS and CDR2 is YFSETQ in the germline V gene. The CDR3 spans 15 residues. The CDR3 is CASSYTGQGIYEQYF. The CDR3 coding sequence is TGCGCCAGCAGCTATACGGGACAGGGGATCTACGAGCAGTACTTC.

Only a few counts were recorded for this clonotype. This chain connects TRBV7-2 to TRBJ1-1; a weak D match, TRBD1 (6 bases). Trimming cost V 6 bases and J 1 base, with 12 bases left between them. The germline V gene encodes CDR1 SGHTA and CDR2 FQGNSA. CDR3 length: 14 amino acids. The CDR3 region has the DNA TGTGCCAGCAGTTTCTCACAGGGGAACACTGAAGCTTTCTTT. It translates to CASSFSQGNTEAFF.

There are many counts of this clonotype. V usage is TRBV7-9 and J usage is TRBJ1-1; a possible D gene is TRBD1 (5 bases). CDR3 length: 16 amino acids. Germline values: CDR1 SEHNR, CDR2 FQNEAQ (reference sequence). The V and J ends lost 5 bases and 2 bases respectively, with 18 bases between them. The chain's CDR3 is CASSPGYGTDNTEAFF. The CDR3 DNA reads TGTGCCAGCAGCCCGGGATATGGGACGGACAACACTGAAGCTTTCTTT.

The table lists this clonotype with many counts. This sequence joins TRBV2 and TRBJ2-7; 9 positions match TRBD2. Germline lookup yields CDR1 SNHLY and CDR2 FYNNEI. The trim removed 11 bases at V and 5 bases at J, leaving 4 bases unmatched. CDR3 length equals 11 residues. CDR3 residues: CAGGLANEQYF. CDR3 DNA: TGTGCCGGGGGACTAGCCAACGAGCAGTACTTC.

The chain joins TRBV12-3 or TRBV12-4 to TRBJ2-1; D gene ambiguous. The CDR3 spans 11 residues. In DNA, the CDR3 is TGTGCTAGTGGTTTAAGTAATGAGCAGTTCTTC. This sequence encodes CASGLSNEQFF.

This rearrangement joins TRBV24-1 to TRBJ2-6; TRBD1 matches 7 bases. Germline assignment: CDR1 KGHDR and CDR2 SFDVKD. CDR3 length: 15 amino acids. V lost 4 bases, J lost 8 bases, and 7 bases stayed unmatched. CDR3 loop: CATSERQGTTNVLTF. The CDR3 region has the DNA TGTGCCACCAGTGAACGACAGGGTACAACCAACGTCCTGACTTTC.

This clonotype was detected ten times or more. The CDR3 DNA sequence: TGTGCCAGCAGCAGATCCACAGATACGCAGTATTTT. Translating gives CASSRSTDTQYF. This chain joins TRBV7-2 and TRBJ2-3; D is unclear. CDR3 length: 12 residues. V was shortened by 5 bases and J by 2 bases, with 5 bases between the two germline ends. Germline CDR1 reads SGHTA; CDR2 reads FQGNSA.

J is TRBJ2-7 and V is TRBV15, with D tentatively TRBD2 (7 bases). V shed 0 bases and J shed 4 bases, with 13 bases lying between them. The germline CDR1 and CDR2 sequences are LNHNV and YYDKDF (reference sequence). This CDR3 has 15 residues. The CDR3 sequence is CATSRENRGGYEQYF. The CDR3 DNA sequence: TGTGCCACCAGCAGAGAGAATAGGGGGGGATACGAGCAGTACTTC. Filled out from reference TRBV15 and TRBJ2-7, the complete variable domain reads DAMVIQNPRYQVTQFGKPVTLSCSQTLNHNVMYWYQQKSSQAPKLLFHYYDKDFNNEADTPDNFQSRRPNTSFCFLDIRSPGLGDTAMYLCATSRENRGGYEQYFGPGTRLTVT.

The gene calls are TRBV20-1 and TRBJ2-2; D may be TRBD2 (6 bases). This CDR3 is built from 15 residues. Deletions cut 0 bases from V and 3 bases from J, with 11 bases between. Germline V gene data show CDR1 as DFQATT and CDR2 as SNEGSKA (reference sequence). This chain's CDR3 is CSARDLTGDTGELFF. The CDR3 region has the DNA TGCAGTGCTAGAGATTTGACGGGGGACACCGGGGAGCTGTTTTTT.